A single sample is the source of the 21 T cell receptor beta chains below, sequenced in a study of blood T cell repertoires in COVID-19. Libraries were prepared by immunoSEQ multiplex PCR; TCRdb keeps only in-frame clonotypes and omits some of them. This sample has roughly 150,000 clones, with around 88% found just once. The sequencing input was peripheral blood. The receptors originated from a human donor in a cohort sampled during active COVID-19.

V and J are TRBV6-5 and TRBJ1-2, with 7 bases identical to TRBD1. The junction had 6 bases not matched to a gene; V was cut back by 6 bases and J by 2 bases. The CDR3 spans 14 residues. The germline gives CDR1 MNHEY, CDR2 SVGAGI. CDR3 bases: TGTGCCAGCAGCCGACGACAGGGCAACTATGGCTACACCTTC. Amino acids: CASSRRQGNYGYTF.

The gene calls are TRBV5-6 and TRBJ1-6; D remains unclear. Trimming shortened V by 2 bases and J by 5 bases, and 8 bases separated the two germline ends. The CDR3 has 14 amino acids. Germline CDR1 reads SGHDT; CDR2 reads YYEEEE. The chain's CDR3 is CASSFGRNNSPLHF. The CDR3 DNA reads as TGTGCCAGCAGCTTCGGCAGGAATAATTCACCCCTCCACTTT.

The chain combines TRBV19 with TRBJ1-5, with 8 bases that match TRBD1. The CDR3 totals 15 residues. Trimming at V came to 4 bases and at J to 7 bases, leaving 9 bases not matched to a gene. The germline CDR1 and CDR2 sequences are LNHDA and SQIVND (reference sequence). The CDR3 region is CASSTSDRGRQPQHF. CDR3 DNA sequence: TGTGCCAGTAGTACTTCCGACAGGGGCCGGCAGCCCCAGCATTTT.

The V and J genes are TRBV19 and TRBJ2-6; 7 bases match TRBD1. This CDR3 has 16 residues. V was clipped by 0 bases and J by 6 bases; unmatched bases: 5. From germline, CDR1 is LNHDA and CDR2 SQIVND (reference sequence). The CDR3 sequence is CASSIDPGTAANVLTF. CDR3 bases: TGTGCCAGTAGTATAGATCCCGGGACAGCGGCCAACGTCCTGACTTTC.

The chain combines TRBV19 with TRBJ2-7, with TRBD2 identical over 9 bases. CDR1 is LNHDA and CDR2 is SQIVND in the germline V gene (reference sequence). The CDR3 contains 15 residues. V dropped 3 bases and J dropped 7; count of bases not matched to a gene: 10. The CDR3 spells CASSIEAGGYGEQYF. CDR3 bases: TGTGCCAGTAGTATTGAAGCGGGGGGCTATGGTGAGCAGTACTTC.

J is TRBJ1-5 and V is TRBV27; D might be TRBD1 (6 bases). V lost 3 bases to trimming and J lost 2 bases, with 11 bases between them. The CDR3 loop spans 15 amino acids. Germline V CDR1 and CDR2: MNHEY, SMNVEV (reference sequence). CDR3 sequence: CASSFTRGGNQPQHF. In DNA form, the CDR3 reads TGTGCCAGCAGTTTCACCAGGGGAGGCAATCAGCCCCAGCATTTT.

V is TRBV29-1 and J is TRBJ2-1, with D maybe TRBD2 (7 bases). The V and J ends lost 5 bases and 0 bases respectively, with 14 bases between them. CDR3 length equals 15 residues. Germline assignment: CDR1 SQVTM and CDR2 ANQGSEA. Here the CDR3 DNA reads TGCAGCGTTCCTCGGGGGGCCAGCTCCTACAATGAGCAGTTCTTC. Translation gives CSVPRGASSYNEQFF.

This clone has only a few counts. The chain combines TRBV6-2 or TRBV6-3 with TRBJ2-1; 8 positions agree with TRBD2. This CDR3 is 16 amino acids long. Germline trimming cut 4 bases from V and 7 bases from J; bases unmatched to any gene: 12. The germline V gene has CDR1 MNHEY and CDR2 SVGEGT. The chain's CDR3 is CASSSLGLAHRNEQFF. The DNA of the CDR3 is TGTGCCAGCAGTTCGTTAGGACTAGCACATCGGAATGAGCAGTTCTTC.

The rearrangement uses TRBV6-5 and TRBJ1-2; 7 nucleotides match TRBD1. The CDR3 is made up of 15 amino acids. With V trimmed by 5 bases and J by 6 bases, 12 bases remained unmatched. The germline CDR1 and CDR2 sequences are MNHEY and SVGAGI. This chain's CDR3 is CASSPYRGRGDGYTF. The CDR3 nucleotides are TGTGCCAGCAGTCCATACAGGGGTAGAGGGGATGGCTACACCTTC.

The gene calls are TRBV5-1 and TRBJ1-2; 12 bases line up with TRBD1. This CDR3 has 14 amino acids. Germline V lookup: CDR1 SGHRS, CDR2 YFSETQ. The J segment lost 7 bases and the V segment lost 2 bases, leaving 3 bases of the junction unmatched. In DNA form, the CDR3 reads TGCGCCAGCAGCTTCCGGGACAGGGGGCTTGGCTACACCTTC. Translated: CASSFRDRGLGYTF.

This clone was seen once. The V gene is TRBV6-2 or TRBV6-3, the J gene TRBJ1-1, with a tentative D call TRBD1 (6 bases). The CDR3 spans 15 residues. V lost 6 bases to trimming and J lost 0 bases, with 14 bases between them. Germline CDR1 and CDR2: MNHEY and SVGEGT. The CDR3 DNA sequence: TGTGCCAGCAGCTCCCCGGGACATATGAACACTGAAGCTTTCTTT. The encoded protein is CASSSPGHMNTEAFF.

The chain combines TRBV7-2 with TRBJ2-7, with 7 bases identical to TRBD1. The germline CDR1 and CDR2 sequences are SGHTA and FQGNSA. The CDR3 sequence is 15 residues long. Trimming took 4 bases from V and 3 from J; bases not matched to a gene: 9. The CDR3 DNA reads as TGTGCCAGCAGCTCCGACAGGGCTTCTTACTACGAGCAGTACTTC. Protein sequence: CASSSDRASYYEQYF.

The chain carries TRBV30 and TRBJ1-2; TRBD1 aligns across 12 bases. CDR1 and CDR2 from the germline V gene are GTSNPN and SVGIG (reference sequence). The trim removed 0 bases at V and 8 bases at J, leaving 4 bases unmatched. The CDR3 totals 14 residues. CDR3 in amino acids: CAWSVRGQGAGYTF. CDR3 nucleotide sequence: TGTGCCTGGAGTGTACGGGGACAGGGGGCAGGCTACACCTTC.

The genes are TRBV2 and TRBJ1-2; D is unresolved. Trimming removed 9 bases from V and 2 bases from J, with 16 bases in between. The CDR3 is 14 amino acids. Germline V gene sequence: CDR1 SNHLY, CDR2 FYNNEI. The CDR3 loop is CASNQDTINYGYTF. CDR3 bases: TGTGCCAGTAACCAGGATACAATCAACTATGGCTACACCTTC.

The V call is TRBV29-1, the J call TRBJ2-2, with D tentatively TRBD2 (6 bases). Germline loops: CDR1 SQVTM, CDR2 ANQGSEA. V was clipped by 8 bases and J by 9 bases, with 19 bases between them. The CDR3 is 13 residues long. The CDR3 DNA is TGCAGCTCCCATATCGGGGGTAGCCGGGAGCTGTTTTTT. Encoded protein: CSSHIGGSRELFF.

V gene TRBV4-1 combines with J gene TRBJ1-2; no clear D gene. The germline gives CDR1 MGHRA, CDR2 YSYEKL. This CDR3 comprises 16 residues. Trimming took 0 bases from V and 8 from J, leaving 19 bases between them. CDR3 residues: CASSQDEAATRGGYTF. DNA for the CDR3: TGCGCCAGCAGCCAAGATGAGGCGGCGACCCGAGGGGGCTACACCTTC.

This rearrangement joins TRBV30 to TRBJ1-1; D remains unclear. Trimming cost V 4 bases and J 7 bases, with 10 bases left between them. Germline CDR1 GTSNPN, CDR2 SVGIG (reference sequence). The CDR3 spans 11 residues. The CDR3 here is CAWTLSREAFF. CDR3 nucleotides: TGTGCCTGGACCCTCAGTCGTGAAGCTTTCTTT. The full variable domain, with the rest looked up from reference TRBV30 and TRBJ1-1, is SQTIHQWPATLVQPVGSPLSLECTVEGTSNPNLYWYRQAAGRGLQLLFYSVGIGQISSEVPQNLSASRPQDRQFILSSKKLLLSDSGFYLCAWTLSREAFFGQGTRLTVV.

CDR3 loop: CATSDTPGGAGTDTQYF. DNA of the CDR3: TGTGCCACCAGTGATACCCCAGGGGGCGCGGGCACAGATACGCAGTATTTT. The chain is built from TRBV24-1 and TRBJ2-3, with TRBD1 matching over 8 bases. There are 17 residues in the CDR3. Looked up from germline, CDR1 is KGHDR and CDR2 is SFDVKD. V was clipped by 3 bases and J by 1 base; unmatched bases: 8.

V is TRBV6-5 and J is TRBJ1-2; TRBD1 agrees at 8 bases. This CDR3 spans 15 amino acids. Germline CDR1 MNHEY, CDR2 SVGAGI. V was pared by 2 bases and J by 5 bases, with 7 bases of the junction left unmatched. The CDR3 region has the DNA TGTGCCAGCAGTTACCGACAGGGGACCTTTTATGGCTACACCTTC. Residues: CASSYRQGTFYGYTF.

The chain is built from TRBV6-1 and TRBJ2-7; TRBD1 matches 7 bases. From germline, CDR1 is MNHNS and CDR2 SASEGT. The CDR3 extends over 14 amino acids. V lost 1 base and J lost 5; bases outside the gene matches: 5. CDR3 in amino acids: CASSEGQGKNEQYF. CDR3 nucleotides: TGTGCCAGCAGTGAAGGACAGGGCAAGAACGAGCAGTACTTC.

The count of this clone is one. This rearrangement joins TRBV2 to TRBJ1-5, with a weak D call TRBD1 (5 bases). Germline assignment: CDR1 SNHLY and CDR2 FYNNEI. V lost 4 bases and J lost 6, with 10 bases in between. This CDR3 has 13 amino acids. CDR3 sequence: CASSGGGSQPQHF. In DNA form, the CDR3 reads TGTGCCAGCAGTGGGGGGGGGAGTCAGCCCCAGCATTTT.